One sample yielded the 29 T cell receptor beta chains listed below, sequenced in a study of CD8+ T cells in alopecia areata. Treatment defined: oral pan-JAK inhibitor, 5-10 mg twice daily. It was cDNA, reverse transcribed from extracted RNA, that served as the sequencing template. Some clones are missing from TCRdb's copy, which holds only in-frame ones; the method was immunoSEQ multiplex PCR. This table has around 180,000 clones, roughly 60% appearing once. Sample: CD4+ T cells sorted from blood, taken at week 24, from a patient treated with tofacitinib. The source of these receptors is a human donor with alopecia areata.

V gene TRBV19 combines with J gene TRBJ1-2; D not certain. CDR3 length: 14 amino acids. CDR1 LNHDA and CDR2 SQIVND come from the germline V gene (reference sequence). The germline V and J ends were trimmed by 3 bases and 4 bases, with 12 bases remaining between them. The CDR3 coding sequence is TGTGCCAGTAGTATCCAACTTTCCCCCTATGGCTACACCTTC. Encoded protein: CASSIQLSPYGYTF.

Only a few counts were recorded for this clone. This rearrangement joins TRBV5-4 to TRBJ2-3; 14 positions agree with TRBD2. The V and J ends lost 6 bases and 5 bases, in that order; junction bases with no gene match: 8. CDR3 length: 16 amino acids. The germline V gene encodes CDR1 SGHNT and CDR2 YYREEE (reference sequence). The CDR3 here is CASTNAGTSGGDTQYF. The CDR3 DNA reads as TGTGCCAGCACAAATGCGGGGACTAGCGGGGGAGATACGCAGTATTTT.

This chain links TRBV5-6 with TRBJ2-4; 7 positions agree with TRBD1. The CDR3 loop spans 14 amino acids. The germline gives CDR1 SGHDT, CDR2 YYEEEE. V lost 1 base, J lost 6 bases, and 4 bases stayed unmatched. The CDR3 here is CASSLYDRVNIQYF. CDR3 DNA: TGTGCCAGCAGCTTGTACGACAGGGTAAACATTCAGTACTTC.

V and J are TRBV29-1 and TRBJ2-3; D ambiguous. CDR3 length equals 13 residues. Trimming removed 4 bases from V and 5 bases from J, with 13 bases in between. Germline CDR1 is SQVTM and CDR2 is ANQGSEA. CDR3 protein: CSVVVGRGDTQYF. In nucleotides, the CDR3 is TGCAGCGTTGTAGTAGGGCGAGGAGATACGCAGTATTTT.

CDR3: CAWSVPPSSYEQYF. The CDR3 nucleotides read TGTGCCTGGAGTGTGCCTCCTAGCTCCTACGAGCAGTACTTC. The chain combines TRBV30 with TRBJ2-7; unclear D gene. Germline V gene sequence: CDR1 GTSNPN, CDR2 SVGIG (reference sequence). V was cut by 0 bases and J by 0 bases, with 9 bases left in between. The CDR3 has 14 residues. The variable domain in full, completed from reference TRBV30 and TRBJ2-7, reads SQTIHQWPATLVQPVGSPLSLECTVEGTSNPNLYWYRQAAGRGLQLLFYSVGIGQISSEVPQNLSASRPQDRQFILSSKKLLLSDSGFYLCAWSVPPSSYEQYFGPGTRLTVT.

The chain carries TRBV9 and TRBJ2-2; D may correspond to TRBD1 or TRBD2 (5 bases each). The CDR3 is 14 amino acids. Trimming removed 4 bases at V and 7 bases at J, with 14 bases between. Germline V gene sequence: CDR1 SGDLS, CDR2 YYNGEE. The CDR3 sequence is CASSTTGTDGELFF. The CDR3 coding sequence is TGTGCCAGCAGCACCACCGGGACGGACGGGGAGCTGTTTTTT.

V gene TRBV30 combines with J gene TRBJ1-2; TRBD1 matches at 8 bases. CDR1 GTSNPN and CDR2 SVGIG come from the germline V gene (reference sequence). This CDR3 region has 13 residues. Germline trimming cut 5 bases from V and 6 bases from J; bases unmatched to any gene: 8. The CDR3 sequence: CAWSGQGAHGYTF. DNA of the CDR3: TGTGCCTGGTCGGGGCAGGGGGCGCATGGCTACACCTTC.

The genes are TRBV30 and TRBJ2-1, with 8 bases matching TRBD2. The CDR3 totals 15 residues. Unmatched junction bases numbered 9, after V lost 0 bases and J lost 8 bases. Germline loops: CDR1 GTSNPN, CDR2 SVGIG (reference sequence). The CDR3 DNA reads TGTGCCTGGAGTGTACGGACTAGCCTAACCGATGAGCAGTTCTTC. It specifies CAWSVRTSLTDEQFF.

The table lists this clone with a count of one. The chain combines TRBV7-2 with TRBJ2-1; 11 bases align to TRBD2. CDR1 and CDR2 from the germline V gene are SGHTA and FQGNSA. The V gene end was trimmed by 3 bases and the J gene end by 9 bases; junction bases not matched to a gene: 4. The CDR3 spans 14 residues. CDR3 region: CASSFSGGAGEQFF. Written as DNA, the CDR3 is TGTGCCAGCAGCTTTAGCGGGGGGGCCGGTGAGCAGTTCTTC.

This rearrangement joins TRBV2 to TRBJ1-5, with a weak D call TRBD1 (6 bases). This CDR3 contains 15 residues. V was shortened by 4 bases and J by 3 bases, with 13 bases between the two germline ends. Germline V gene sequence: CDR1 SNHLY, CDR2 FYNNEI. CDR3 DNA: TGTGCCAGCAGTGGGAAGTCAGGGGTCAATCAGCCCCAGCATTTT. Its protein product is CASSGKSGVNQPQHF.

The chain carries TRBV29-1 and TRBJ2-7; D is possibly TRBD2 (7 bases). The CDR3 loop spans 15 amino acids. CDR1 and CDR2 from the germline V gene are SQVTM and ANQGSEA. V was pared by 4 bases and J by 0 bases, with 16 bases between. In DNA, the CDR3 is TGCAGCGTTGCCCCTGTGGGGGGGGCCTCCTACGAGCAGTACTTC. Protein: CSVAPVGGASYEQYF.

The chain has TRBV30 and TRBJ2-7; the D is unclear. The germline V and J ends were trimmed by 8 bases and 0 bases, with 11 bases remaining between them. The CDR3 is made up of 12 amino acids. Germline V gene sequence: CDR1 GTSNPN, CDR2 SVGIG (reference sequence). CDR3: CAMGPSSYEQYF. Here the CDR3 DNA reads TGTGCCATGGGCCCATCCTCCTACGAGCAGTACTTC.

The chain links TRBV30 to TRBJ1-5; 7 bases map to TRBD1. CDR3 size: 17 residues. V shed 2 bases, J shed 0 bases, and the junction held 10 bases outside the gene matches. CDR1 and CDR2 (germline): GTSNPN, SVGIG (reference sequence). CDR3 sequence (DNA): TGTGCCTGGAGTCGGGATCGCACAGGGGTTAGCAATCAGCCCCAGCATTTT. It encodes CAWSRDRTGVSNQPQHF.

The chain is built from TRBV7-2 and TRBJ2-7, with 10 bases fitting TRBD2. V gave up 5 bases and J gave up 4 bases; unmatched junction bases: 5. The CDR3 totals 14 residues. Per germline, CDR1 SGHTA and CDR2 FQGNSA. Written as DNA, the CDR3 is TGTGCCAGCAGCACAGTAGCGGGAGGATACGAGCAGTACTTC. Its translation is CASSTVAGGYEQYF.

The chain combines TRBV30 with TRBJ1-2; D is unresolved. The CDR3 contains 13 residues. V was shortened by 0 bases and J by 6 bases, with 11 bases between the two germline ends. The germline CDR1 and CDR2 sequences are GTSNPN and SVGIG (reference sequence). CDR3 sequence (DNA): TGTGCCTGGAGTGTTAAGCAGCAGGATGGCTACACCTTC. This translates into CAWSVKQQDGYTF.

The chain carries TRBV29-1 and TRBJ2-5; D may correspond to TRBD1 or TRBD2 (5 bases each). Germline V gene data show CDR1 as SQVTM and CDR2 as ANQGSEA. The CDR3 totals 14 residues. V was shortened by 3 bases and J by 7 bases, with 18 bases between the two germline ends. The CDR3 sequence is CSVDTGTRLVTQYF. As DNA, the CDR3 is TGCAGCGTTGATACCGGGACCCGCTTGGTGACCCAGTACTTC.

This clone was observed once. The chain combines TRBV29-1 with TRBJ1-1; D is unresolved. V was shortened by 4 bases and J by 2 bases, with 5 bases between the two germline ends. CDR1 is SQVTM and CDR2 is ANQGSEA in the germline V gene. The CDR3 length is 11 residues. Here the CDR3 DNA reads TGCAGCGTTGTGACTAACACTGAAGCTTTCTTT. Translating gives CSVVTNTEAFF.

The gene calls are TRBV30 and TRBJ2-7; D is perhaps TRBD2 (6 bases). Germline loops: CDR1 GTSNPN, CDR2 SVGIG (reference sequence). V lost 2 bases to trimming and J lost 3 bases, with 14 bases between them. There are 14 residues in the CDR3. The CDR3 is CAWSIGPGDYEQYF. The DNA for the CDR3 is TGTGCCTGGAGTATAGGCCCGGGGGACTACGAGCAGTACTTC.

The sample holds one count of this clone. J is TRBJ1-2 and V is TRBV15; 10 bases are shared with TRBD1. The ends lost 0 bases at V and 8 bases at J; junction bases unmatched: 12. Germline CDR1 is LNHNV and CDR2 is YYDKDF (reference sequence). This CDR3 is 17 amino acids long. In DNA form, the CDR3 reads TGTGCCACCAGCAGAGATCCAATGGGACAGGGGATATTGGGCTACACCTTC. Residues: CATSRDPMGQGILGYTF.

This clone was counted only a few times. CDR3 amino acids: CASSLWGEVTGELFF. The DNA of the CDR3 is TGCGCCAGCAGCTTGTGGGGAGAGGTGACCGGGGAGCTGTTTTTT. This chain links TRBV5-1 with TRBJ2-2; D is perhaps TRBD2 (5 bases). Germline V gene lookup returns CDR1 SGHRS and CDR2 YFSETQ. The CDR3 length is 15 residues. V lost 1 base, J lost 5 bases, and 12 bases lay in between.

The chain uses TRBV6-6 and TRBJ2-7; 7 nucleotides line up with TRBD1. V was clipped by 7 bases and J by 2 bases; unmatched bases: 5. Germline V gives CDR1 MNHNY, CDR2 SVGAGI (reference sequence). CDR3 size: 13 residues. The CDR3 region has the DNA TGTGCCAGCACCTCAGGGACAGCCTACGAGCAGTACTTC. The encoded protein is CASTSGTAYEQYF.

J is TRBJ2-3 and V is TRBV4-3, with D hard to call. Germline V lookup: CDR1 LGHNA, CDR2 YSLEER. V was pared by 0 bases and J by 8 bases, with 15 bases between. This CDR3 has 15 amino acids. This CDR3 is CASSQDRLPSGTQYF. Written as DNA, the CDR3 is TGCGCCAGCAGCCAAGATCGACTCCCTAGTGGTACGCAGTATTTT.

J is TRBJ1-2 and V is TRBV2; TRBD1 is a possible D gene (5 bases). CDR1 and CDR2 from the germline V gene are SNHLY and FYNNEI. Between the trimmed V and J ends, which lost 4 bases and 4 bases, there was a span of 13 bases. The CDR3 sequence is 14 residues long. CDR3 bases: TGTGCCAGCAGTGTAGATCAGGGCTTCTATGGCTACACCTTC. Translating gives CASSVDQGFYGYTF.

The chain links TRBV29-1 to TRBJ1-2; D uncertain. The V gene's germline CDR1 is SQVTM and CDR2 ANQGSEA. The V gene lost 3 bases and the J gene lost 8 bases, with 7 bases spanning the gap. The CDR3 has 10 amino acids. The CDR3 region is CSVDRSGYTF. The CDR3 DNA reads TGCAGCGTTGATAGGTCGGGCTACACCTTC.

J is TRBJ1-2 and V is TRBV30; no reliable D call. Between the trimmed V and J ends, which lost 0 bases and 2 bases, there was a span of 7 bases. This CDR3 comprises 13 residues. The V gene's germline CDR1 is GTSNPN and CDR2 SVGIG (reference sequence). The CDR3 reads CAWSVGLNYGYTF. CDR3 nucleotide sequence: TGTGCCTGGAGTGTCGGACTCAACTATGGCTACACCTTC.

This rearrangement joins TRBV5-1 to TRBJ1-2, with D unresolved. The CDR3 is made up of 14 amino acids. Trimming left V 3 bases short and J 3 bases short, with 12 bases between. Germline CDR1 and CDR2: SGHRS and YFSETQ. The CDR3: CASSSPDGDYGYTF. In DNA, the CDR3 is TGCGCCAGCAGCTCGCCGGACGGGGACTATGGCTACACCTTC.

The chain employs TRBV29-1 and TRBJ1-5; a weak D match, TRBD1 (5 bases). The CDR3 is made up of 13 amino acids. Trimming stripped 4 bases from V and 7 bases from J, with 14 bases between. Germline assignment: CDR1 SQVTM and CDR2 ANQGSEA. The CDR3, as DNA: TGCAGCGTTGGATCAGGGCTAGGACAGCCCCAGCATTTT. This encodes CSVGSGLGQPQHF.

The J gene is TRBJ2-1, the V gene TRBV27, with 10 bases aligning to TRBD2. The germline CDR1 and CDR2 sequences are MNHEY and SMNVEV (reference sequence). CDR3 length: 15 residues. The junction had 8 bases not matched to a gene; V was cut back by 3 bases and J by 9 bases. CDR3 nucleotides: TGTGCCAGCAGTTTCCCTAGCGGGGGAGGGAGTGAGCAGTTCTTC. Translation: CASSFPSGGGSEQFF.

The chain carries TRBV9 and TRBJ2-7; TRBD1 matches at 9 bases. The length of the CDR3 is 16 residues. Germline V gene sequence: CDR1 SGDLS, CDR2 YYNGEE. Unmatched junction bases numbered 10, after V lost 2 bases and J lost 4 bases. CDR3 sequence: CASSVGGGTGTYEQYF. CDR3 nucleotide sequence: TGTGCCAGCAGCGTGGGTGGGGGGACAGGGACGTACGAGCAGTACTTC. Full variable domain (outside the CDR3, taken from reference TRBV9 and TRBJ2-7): DSGVTQTPKHLITATGQRVTLRCSPRSGDLSVYWYQQSLDQGLQFLIQYYNGEERAKGNILERFSAQQFPDLHSELNLSSLELGDSALYFCASSVGGGTGTYEQYFGPGTRLTVT.